This T cell receptor (beta chain) was found in a study of blood T cell repertoires in COVID-19. This CDR3 has 13 residues. Per the germline V gene, CDR1 is SGHVS and CDR2 is FQNEAQ. J gave up 3 bases and V 6 bases, and 4 bases lay outside the gene matches. Method: immunoSEQ multiplex PCR; TCRdb's copy keeps in-frame clones and lacks some. The sample carries more than 50,000 clones, around 86% recorded once. This sequence was found in a human donor in a cohort sampled during active COVID-19. V usage is TRBV7-8 and J usage is TRBJ1-2, with 7 bases aligning to TRBD1. The material sequenced was peripheral blood. The CDR3 is CASRGDRDYGYTF. DNA for the CDR3: TGTGCCAGCAGGGGGGACAGAGACTATGGCTACACCTTC.